The next 13 T cell receptor beta chains were all read from a single sample in a study of T cell repertoires in cytomegalovirus infection. TCRdb processed the reads anew with MiXCR; each CDR3 protein has one entry. The table shows around 280,000 distinct CDR3 sequences, with roughly 15% occurring only once. The sequenced sample was PBMCs. These receptors were taken from a human donor in good health (CMV status not recorded). Some clones in this sample may be carry-over from other donors' samples.

This clonotype was counted ten times or more. The gene calls are TRBV7-3 and TRBJ1-1, with D possibly TRBD1 on 6 matching bases. The CDR3 is made up of 14 amino acids. Per germline, CDR1 SGHTA and CDR2 FQGTGA. The V gene lost 7 bases and the J gene lost 4 bases, with 16 bases spanning the gap. The CDR3 protein is CASTAGGGGTEAFF. CDR3 coding DNA: TGTGCCAGCACCGCCGGGGGAGGGGGCACTGAAGCTTTCTTT.

This clonotype was seen repeatedly, ten times or more. The chain recombines TRBV7-2 with TRBJ2-3, with D tentatively TRBD2 (6 bases). Between the trimmed V and J ends, which lost 6 bases and 6 bases, there was a span of 16 bases. The CDR3 sequence is 14 residues long. Germline V gene sequence: CDR1 SGHTA, CDR2 FQGNSA. The CDR3 nucleotides read TGTGCCAGCAGTCGGGGGTCCCGGGAGGATACGCAGTATTTT. Its protein is CASSRGSREDTQYF.

The chain couples TRBV18 to TRBJ2-4; TRBD1 agrees at 7 bases. The junction had 4 bases not matched to a gene; V was cut back by 5 bases and J by 0 bases. CDR3 length: 15 amino acids. From germline, CDR1 is KGHSH and CDR2 LQKENI. The CDR3 region is CASSDQGEAKNIQYF. CDR3 bases: TGTGCCAGCTCAGATCAGGGGGAAGCCAAAAACATTCAGTACTTC.

CDR3 amino acids: CASKPGGWYEQYF. The CDR3 DNA is TGTGCCAGCAAGCCAGGGGGCTGGTACGAGCAGTACTTC. The rearrangement joins TRBV6-2 or TRBV6-3 to TRBJ2-7, with 8 bases lining up with TRBD1. CDR1 and CDR2 (germline): MNHEY, SVGEGT. The CDR3 has 13 residues. J lost 4 bases, V lost 7 bases, and 6 bases had no gene match.

This clonotype was found a few times. This sequence joins TRBV15 and TRBJ1-4; tentative D call: TRBD1 (5 bases). Trimming shortened V by 5 bases and J by 8 bases, and 18 bases separated the two germline ends. Germline assignment: CDR1 LNHNV and CDR2 YYDKDF (reference sequence). CDR3 length: 15 residues. CDR3 sequence: CATSVNRQGGEKLFF. CDR3 sequence (DNA): TGTGCCACCAGCGTAAACCGTCAGGGTGGCGAAAAACTGTTTTTT.

This clonotype was counted at least ten times. The CDR3 region is CASSLGATGVINEKLFF. CDR3 in DNA: TGTGCCAGCAGCCTAGGCGCGACAGGGGTGATTAATGAAAAACTGTTTTTT. The V gene is TRBV7-6, the J gene TRBJ1-4, with 8 bases matching TRBD1. In germline, CDR1 is SGHVS, CDR2 FNYEAQ. Trimming at V came to 5 bases and at J to 4 bases, leaving 12 bases not matched to a gene. CDR3 length: 17 residues.

In this sample, this clonotype turned up many times. The V call is TRBV28, the J call TRBJ2-3; D gene uncertain. The CDR3 sequence is 13 residues long. V was clipped by 3 bases and J by 0 bases, with 4 bases between them. CDR1 MDHEN and CDR2 SYDVKM come from the germline V gene. Here the CDR3 DNA reads TGTGCCAGCAGTTTCTCTAGCACAGATACGCAGTATTTT. Its protein product is CASSFSSTDTQYF.

This sequence joins TRBV5-1 and TRBJ2-7; 7 nucleotides agree with TRBD2. V was clipped by 4 bases and J by 0 bases; unmatched bases: 10. This CDR3 spans 16 amino acids. The germline gives CDR1 SGHRS, CDR2 YFSETQ. In nucleotides, the CDR3 is TGCGCCAGCAGCAGCGGGACGGCCGCATACTCCTACGAGCAGTACTTC. Translated, it gives CASSSGTAAYSYEQYF.

As regards this clonotype: A much larger clonotype is one base distant, so this may be a read error. The chain links TRBV28 to TRBJ2-6; D remains unclear. From germline, CDR1 is MDHEN and CDR2 SYDVKM. This CDR3 is 12 amino acids long. V was cut by 5 bases and J by 12 bases, with 11 bases left in between. CDR3 residues: CASSPLIRVLTF. For the CDR3, the DNA is TGTGCCAGCAGTCCCCTGATCCGCGTCCTGACTTTC.

This clonotype appeared many times. The chain employs TRBV6-6 and TRBJ1-2; D may be TRBD1 (5 bases). The V gene's germline CDR1 is MNHNY and CDR2 SVGAGI (reference sequence). This CDR3 is 13 amino acids long. Trimming took off 6 bases at V and 5 bases at J, with 13 bases between the two ends. In nucleotides, the CDR3 is TGTGCCAGCAGCCCCGGGACGGGATATGGCTACACCTTC. Translated: CASSPGTGYGYTF.

The V and J genes are TRBV25-1 and TRBJ1-1, with D possibly matching TRBD1 (5 bases). Germline CDR1 and CDR2: MGHDK and SYGVNS. CDR3 length: 13 amino acids. Trimming left V 8 bases short and J 6 bases short, with 16 bases between. CDR3 sequence (DNA): TGTGCCAGCGACGGCGGGGGGTCTGCTGAAGCTTTCTTT. This gives the protein CASDGGGSAEAFF.

This clonotype was seen at least ten times. This chain links TRBV18 with TRBJ1-5; 9 nucleotides align to TRBD1. This CDR3 has 17 residues. J gave up 1 base and V 6 bases, and 10 bases lay outside the gene matches. Germline V gene data show CDR1 as KGHSH and CDR2 as LQKENI. CDR3 bases: TGTGCCAGCTCGACCGGGACAGGGACAATGAGCAATCAGCCCCAGCATTTT. Protein sequence: CASSTGTGTMSNQPQHF.

This clonotype was counted at least ten times. The chain is built from TRBV6-2 or TRBV6-3 and TRBJ2-6; D gene unclear. CDR3 length: 15 residues. Germline CDR1 and CDR2: MNHEY and SVGEGT. The V end was cut by 6 bases, the J end by 2 bases, with 11 bases between. CDR3 amino acids: CASSRSSAGANVLTF. The CDR3 nucleotides are TGTGCCAGCAGCCGGTCGAGCGCTGGGGCCAACGTCCTGACTTTC.